This section outlines one T cell receptor beta chain sequence together with its context. In the source study's methods: Reference gene primers were amplified, and this amplification served to estimate nucleated cell counts. Data came from immunoSEQ multiplex PCR; TCRdb stores just in-frame clones and leaves some out. That table is the source of V, J and clone size, and D and trimming were worked out from the DNA. The sample yields fewer than 400,000 clones, over 85% seen once. Participants, about 18 to 90 years old, spanned around 25 US areas. Categorization into cohorts depended on clinical history that participants reported. All recovered Cohort 3 donors got two negative PCRs, got clearance, or saw symptom resolution. V was cut by 7 bases and J by 0 bases, with 18 bases left in between. CDR1 and CDR2 (germline): KGHDR, SFDVKD. The CDR3 is 17 residues long. These data belong to a study of blood T cell repertoires in COVID-19.

V gene TRBV24-1 combines with J gene TRBJ2-4; unclear D gene. Material: PBMCs or T cells enriched from blood (not recorded which). This receptor was identified in a woman aged 25-40 years who had recovered from COVID-19. CDR3 DNA sequence: TGTGCCACCAGCAATCCCCCATGCGGCAAAGCCAAAAACATTCAGTACTTC. Translated, it gives CATSNPPCGKAKNIQYF.